The rows below give T cell receptor beta chains drawn from one sample of a study of T-cell memory formation after mild COVID-19. Each CDR3 protein is one row after TCRdb ran MiXCR on the 5' RACE reads. The sample yields tens of thousands of distinct CDR3 sequences, around 16% seen once. Material: PBMCs or a T cell subset sorted from them (not recorded which). Receptors originate from a young man who had mild COVID-19 (a few samples of this study predate the infection). Cell type and time point are not known. The CDR3 runs from the conserved cysteine through the conserved F or W. D genes are given only for firm matches. The listing skips clone size in some rows; elsewhere it reads once, few, many or a size class.

d_call	v_call	clone_size	j_call	cdr3_nt	cdr3_aa
.	TRBV5-5	few	TRBJ1-4	TGTGCCAGCAGCTACCGTCTCGGGGTTAGTCCCGATCTGGAAAAACTGTTTTTT	CASSYRLGVSPDLEKLFF
.	TRBV12-3/TRBV12-4	.	TRBJ2-5	TGTGCCAGCAGTTCCACCATCCGGCCGGGGTCGTACTTCGTCGAGACCCAGTACTTC	CASSSTIRPGSYFVETQYF
.	TRBV7-6	.	TRBJ2-1	TGTGCCAGCAGCTTAGATGGCGGGGGCGACAATGAGCAGTTCTTC	CASSLDGGGDNEQFF
.	TRBV6-2/TRBV6-3	.	TRBJ2-2	TGTGCCAGCAGGTCGGACACCGGGGAGCTGTTTTTT	CASRSDTGELFF
.	TRBV25-1	.	TRBJ2-3	TGTGCCAGCAGTGATAGGATGGTTTGGGATACGCAGTATTTT	CASSDRMVWDTQYF
.	TRBV6-5	few	TRBJ1-4	TGTGCCAGCAGTTACTCCCAGGGGCGAGGGGAAAAACTGTTTTTT	CASSYSQGRGEKLFF
.	TRBV9	.	TRBJ2-2	TGTGCCAGCAGCGTCACCGGGACTCCCGGGGAGCTGTTTTTT	CASSVTGTPGELFF
.	TRBV27	.	TRBJ2-3	TGTGCCAGCAGTTTATCGCCAGGGGGGGTAAGGAGCGATACGCAGTATTTT	CASSLSPGGVRSDTQYF
.	TRBV28	few	TRBJ2-2	TGTGCCAGCAGTTGGCCTAGGATTGATACCGGGGAGCTGTTTTTT	CASSWPRIDTGELFF
TRBD2	TRBV7-9	.	TRBJ2-7	TGTGCCAGCAGCTCCGGGGGGGCCGACGAGCAGTACTTC	CASSSGGADEQYF
.	TRBV20-1	few	TRBJ2-7	TGCAGTGCTAGTGACCCCTACGAGCAGTACTTC	CSASDPYEQYF
TRBD1	TRBV7-9	few	TRBJ1-1	TGTGCCAGCAGTTGGGACAGGGATTTAGAAGCTTTCTTT	CASSWDRDLEAFF
TRBD2	TRBV20-1	few	TRBJ2-3	TGCAGTGCTAGAAACCCTAGCGGGGTTCAAACTAGGGATACGCAGTATTTT	CSARNPSGVQTRDTQYF
TRBD2	TRBV12-3/TRBV12-4	.	TRBJ2-5	TGTGCCAGCAGAAGCGGGGGATCGGAGGAGACCCAGTACTTC	CASRSGGSEETQYF
.	TRBV10-3	once	TRBJ2-6	TGTGCCATCAGTGTCACATCCCAATCTGGGGCCAACGTCCTGACTTTC	CAISVTSQSGANVLTF
TRBD1	TRBV12-3/TRBV12-4	many	TRBJ2-7	TGTGCCAGCAGTCCCGGGACAGTCTACGAGCAGTACTTC	CASSPGTVYEQYF
.	TRBV27	.	TRBJ1-2	TGTGCCAGCAGTTTAGGCGGGCAGGGCCCCCTCTATGGCTACACCTTC	CASSLGGQGPLYGYTF
.	TRBV7-9	few	TRBJ2-7	TGTGCCAGCAGCTCGCTCTCAGGGTTTTACGAGCAGTACTTC	CASSSLSGFYEQYF
TRBD2	TRBV4-1	few	TRBJ2-2	TGCGCCAGCAGCCAAGTTAAGGCGGGGGGGCCTGGCGGGGAGCTGTTTTTT	CASSQVKAGGPGGELFF
TRBD2	TRBV6-5	many	TRBJ2-5	TGTGCCAGCAGTTACAGCGGGGGGGGGGAGACCCAGTACTTC	CASSYSGGGETQYF
TRBD1	TRBV20-1	few	TRBJ2-3	TGCAGTGCTAGGGGGACAGGAACAGATACGCAGTATTTT	CSARGTGTDTQYF
TRBD2	TRBV6-2/TRBV6-3	.	TRBJ2-1	TGTGCCAGCAGGTCGGGACTAGCGCTTGAGCAGTTCTTC	CASRSGLALEQFF
.	TRBV4-1	few	TRBJ2-1	TGCGCCAGCAGCCAATTGGGCCGGGGATACAATGAGCAGTTCTTC	CASSQLGRGYNEQFF
.	TRBV12-3/TRBV12-4	.	TRBJ2-5	TGTGCCAGCAGTCCCGACTGGGGGGAGACCCAGTACTTC	CASSPDWGETQYF
TRBD2	TRBV7-9	few	TRBJ2-3	TGTGCCAGCAGACTCCTAGCGGACGATACGCAGTATTTT	CASRLLADDTQYF
.	TRBV9	few	TRBJ2-3	TGTGCCAGCAGCGTAGTTACAGATACGCAGTATTTT	CASSVVTDTQYF
TRBD2	TRBV5-1	many	TRBJ2-1	TGCGCCAGCAGCTTGTTGCACCGGCTAGCGGGGCGAAATGAGCAGTTCTTC	CASSLLHRLAGRNEQFF
.	TRBV6-5	few	TRBJ2-4	TGTGCCAGCAGCCACTCTGACAGGCTATTCCCCAAAAACATTCAGTACTTC	CASSHSDRLFPKNIQYF